This TCR beta chain was profiled in a study of shared clonotypes between healthy human individuals. Study information: Those who served as donors were a couple of women and a few men between the ages of 18 and 49. Study-wide results and caveats: It was the few donors that limited the genetic and exposure-history diversity represented. Tissues were not sampled, only blood, and their repertoires likely differ.

As originally analysed: Junction-only immunoSEQ sequences carried no quality scores, so filtering differed. Here immunoSEQ multiplex PCR was the method, and the copy in TCRdb shows in-frame clones only, minus some. V and J calls and clone size are copied from that table; D and trimming were computed from the DNA. The sample has some 500,000 clones, 70% to 85% seen once. Worth noting for this clone: The antigen is undetermined.

Trimming shortened V by 2 bases and J by 6 bases, and 14 bases separated the two germline ends. The germline CDR1 and CDR2 sequences are KGHSH and LQKENI. The CDR3 has 14 amino acids. The receptor was isolated from a woman in her thirties or forties in good health. Some clones in this sample may be carry-over from other donors' samples. The rearrangement uses TRBV18 and TRBJ2-7, with D perhaps assigned TRBD1 or TRBD2 (5 bases each). Sequences were obtained from PBMCs. This CDR3 reads CASSPVGFGTEQYF. DNA for the CDR3: TGTGCCAGCTCACCAGTCGGCTTCGGGACCGAGCAGTACTTC.